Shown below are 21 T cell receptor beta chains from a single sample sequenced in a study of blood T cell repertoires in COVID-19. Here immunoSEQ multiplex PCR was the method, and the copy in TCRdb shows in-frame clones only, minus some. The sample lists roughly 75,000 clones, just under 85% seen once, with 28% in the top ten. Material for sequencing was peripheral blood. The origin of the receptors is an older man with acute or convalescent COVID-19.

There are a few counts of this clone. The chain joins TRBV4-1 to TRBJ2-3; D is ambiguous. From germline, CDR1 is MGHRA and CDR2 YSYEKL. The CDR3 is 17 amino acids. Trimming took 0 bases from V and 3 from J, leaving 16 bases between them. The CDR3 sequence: CASSQEVGEAGTDTQYF. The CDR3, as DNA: TGCGCCAGCAGCCAAGAAGTAGGCGAGGCTGGAACAGATACGCAGTATTTT.

CDR3 in DNA: TGTGCCAGCAGTGTGAGGGAGGGGCAGTACTTC. Amino acids: CASSVREGQYF. The chain links TRBV2 to TRBJ2-7, with TRBD2 identical over 7 bases. This CDR3 has 11 residues. V shed 4 bases and J 9 bases; nucleotides not matched to a gene: 3. Germline V gene lookup returns CDR1 SNHLY and CDR2 FYNNEI.

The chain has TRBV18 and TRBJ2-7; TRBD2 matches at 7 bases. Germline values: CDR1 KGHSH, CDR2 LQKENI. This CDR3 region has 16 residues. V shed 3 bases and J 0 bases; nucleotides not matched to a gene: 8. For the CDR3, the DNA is TGTGCCAGCTCACCGGGAGCCACTAGCGACTCCTACGAGCAGTACTTC. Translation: CASSPGATSDSYEQYF.

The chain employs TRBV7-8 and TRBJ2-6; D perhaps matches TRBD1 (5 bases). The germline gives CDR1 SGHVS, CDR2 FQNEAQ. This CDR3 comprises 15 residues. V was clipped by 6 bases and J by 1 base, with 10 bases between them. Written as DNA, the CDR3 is TGTGCCAGCAGATCCAGGGTTTCTGGGGCCAACGTCCTGACTTTC. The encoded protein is CASRSRVSGANVLTF.

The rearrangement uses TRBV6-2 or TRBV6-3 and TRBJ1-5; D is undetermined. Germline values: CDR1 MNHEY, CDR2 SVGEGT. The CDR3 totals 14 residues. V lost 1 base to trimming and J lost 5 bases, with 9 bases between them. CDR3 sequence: CASSYLGSDQPQHF. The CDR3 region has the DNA TGTGCCAGCAGTTACTTGGGGAGCGATCAGCCCCAGCATTTT.

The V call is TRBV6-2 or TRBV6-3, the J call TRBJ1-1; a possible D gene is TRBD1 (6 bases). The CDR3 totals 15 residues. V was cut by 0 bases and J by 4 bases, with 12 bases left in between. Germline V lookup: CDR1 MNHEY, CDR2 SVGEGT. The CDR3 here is CASSYSGGSGTEAFF. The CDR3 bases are TGTGCCAGCAGTTACTCTGGGGGCAGTGGCACTGAAGCTTTCTTT.

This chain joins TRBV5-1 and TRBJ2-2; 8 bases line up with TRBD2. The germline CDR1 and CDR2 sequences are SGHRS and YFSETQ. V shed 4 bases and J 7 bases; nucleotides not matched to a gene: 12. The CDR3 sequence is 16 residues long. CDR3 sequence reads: CASSGLSGSAVGELFF. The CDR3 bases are TGCGCCAGCAGCGGACTAAGCGGGAGCGCCGTCGGGGAGCTGTTTTTT. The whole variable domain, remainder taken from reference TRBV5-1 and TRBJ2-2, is KAGVTQTPRYLIKTRGQQVTLSCSPISGHRSVSWYQQTPGQGLQFLFEYFSETQRNKGNFPGRFSGRQFSNSRSEMNVSTLELGDSALYLCASSGLSGSAVGELFFGEGSRLTVL.

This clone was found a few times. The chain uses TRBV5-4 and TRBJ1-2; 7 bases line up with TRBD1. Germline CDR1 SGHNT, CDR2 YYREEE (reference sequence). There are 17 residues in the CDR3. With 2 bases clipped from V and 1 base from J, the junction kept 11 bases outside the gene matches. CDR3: CASSLDTDREYNYGYTF. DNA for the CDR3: TGTGCCAGCAGCTTAGATACTGACAGGGAATATAACTATGGCTACACCTTC.

The CDR3 here is CASRTSGRNTQYF. Written as DNA, the CDR3 is TGTGCCAGTCGGACTAGCGGGAGGAATACGCAGTATTTT. The V and J genes are TRBV12-3 or TRBV12-4 and TRBJ2-3; 14 bases map to TRBD2. The V and J ends lost 9 bases and 7 bases, in that order; junction bases with no gene match: 3. There are 13 residues in the CDR3.

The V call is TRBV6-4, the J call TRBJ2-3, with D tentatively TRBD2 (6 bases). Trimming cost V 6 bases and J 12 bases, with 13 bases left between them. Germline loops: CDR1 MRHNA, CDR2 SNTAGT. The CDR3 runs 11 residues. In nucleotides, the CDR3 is TGTGCCAGCAGATCCGGGACTCTCCAGTATTTT. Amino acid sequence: CASRSGTLQYF.

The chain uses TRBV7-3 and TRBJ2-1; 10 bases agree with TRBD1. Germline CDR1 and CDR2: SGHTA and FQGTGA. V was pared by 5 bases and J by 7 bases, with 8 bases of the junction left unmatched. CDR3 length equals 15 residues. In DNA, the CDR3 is TGTGCCAGCAGCGCACCTCGGACAGGGGGAAATGAGCAGTTCTTC. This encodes CASSAPRTGGNEQFF.

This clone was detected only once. The CDR3 nucleotides read TGTGCCAGCAGCCAGGATCTAGGAGTCGACTATGGCTACACCTTC. This sequence encodes CASSQDLGVDYGYTF. This chain uses TRBV4-2 with TRBJ1-2; D remains unclear. Germline values: CDR1 LGHNA, CDR2 YNFKEQ. V lost 3 bases and J 3 bases, leaving 14 bases between the germline ends. The CDR3 spans 15 residues.

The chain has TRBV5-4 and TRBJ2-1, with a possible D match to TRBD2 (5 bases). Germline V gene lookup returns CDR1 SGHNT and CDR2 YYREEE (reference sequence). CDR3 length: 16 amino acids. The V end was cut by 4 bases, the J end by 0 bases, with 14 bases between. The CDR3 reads CASSGLRTSSYNEQFF. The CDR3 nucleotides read TGTGCCAGCAGCGGACTCCGAACTAGCTCCTACAATGAGCAGTTCTTC.

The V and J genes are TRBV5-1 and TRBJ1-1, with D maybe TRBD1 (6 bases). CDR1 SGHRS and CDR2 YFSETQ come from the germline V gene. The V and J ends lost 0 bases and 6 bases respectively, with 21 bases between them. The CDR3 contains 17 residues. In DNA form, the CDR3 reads TGCGCCAGCAGCTTGGATCCGTTGTTAGGGGGTTTCGCTGAAGCTTTCTTT. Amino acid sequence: CASSLDPLLGGFAEAFF.

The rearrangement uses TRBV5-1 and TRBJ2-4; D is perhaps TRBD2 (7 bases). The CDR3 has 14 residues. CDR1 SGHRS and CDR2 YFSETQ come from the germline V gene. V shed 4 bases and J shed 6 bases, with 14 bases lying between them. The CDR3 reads CASSPAGAGNIQYF. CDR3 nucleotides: TGCGCCAGCAGCCCGGCGGGGGCAGGAAACATTCAGTACTTC.

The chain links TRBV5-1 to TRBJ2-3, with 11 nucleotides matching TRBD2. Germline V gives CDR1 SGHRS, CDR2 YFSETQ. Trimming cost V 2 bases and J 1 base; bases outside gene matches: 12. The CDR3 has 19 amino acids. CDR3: CASSFLIAGGPGGTDTQYF. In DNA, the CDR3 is TGCGCCAGCAGCTTCTTGATAGCGGGAGGGCCGGGGGGCACAGATACGCAGTATTTT.

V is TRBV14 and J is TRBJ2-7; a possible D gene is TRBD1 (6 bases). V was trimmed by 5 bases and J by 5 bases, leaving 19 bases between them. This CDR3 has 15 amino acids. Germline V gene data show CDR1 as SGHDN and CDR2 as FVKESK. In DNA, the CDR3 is TGTGCCAGCAGCAGAGCTAGCTACAGGGCCCACGAGCAGTACTTC. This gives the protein CASSRASYRAHEQYF.

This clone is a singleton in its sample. CDR3 sequence (DNA): TGTGCCACCAGTGATTCGACTTTACCGGGACTAGCAGTCAATGAGCAGTTCTTC. Its protein is CATSDSTLPGLAVNEQFF. The V and J genes are TRBV24-1 and TRBJ2-1, with TRBD2 matching 9 bases. From germline, CDR1 is KGHDR and CDR2 SFDVKD. The CDR3 covers 18 residues. Trimming removed 2 bases from V and 6 bases from J; junction bases left unmatched: 13.

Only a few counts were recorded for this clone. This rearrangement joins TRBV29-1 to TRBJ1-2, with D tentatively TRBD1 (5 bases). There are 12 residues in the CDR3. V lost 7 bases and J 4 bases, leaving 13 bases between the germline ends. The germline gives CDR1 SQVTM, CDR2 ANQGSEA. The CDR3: CSAKGQGYGYTF. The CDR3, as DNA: TGCAGCGCCAAGGGGCAGGGCTATGGCTACACCTTC. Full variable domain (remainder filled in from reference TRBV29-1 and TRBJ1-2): SAVISQKPSRDICQRGTSLTIQCQVDSQVTMMFWYRQQPGQSLTLIATANQGSEATYESGFVIDKFPISRPNLTFSTLTVSNMSPEDSSIYLCSAKGQGYGYTFGSGTRLTVV.

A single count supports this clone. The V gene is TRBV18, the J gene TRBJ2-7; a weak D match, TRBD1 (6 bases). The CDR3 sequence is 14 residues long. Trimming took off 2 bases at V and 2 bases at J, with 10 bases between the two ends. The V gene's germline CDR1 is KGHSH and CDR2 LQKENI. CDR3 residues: CASSPAQGTYEQYF. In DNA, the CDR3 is TGTGCCAGCTCACCAGCACAGGGTACCTACGAGCAGTACTTC.

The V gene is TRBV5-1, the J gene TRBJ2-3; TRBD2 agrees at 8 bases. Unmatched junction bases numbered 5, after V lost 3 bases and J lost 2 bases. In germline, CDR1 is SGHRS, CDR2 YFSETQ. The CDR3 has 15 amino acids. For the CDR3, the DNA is TGCGCCAGCAGCTCTAGCGGGCATCTCACAGATACGCAGTATTTT. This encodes CASSSSGHLTDTQYF.